This T cell receptor beta chain was observed in a study of T cells expressing NK-cell markers. TCRdb re-called the 5' RACE reads and shows each CDR3 protein once, DNA omitted. This listing includes approximately 550,000 distinct CDR3 sequences. This CDR3 has 17 residues. The germline V gene encodes CDR1 SGDLS and CDR2 YYNGEE. The chain employs TRBV9 and TRBJ2-1; without DNA, the TCRdb call of TRBD2 cannot be checked. The sequence was collected from a man aged 18 to 35 in good health. The sequencing input was blood T cells: a sorted CD56 or NKG2C T cell subset, CD4+ or CD8+ T cells, or bulk PBMC T cells (not recorded which). The CDR3: CASSHPLAGPSYNEQFF.